The 26 T cell receptor beta chains listed next were all sequenced from one sample in a study of CD8+ T cells in alopecia areata. Following extraction, RNA underwent reverse transcription to cDNA, which served as the sequencing template. Here immunoSEQ multiplex PCR was the method, and the copy in TCRdb shows in-frame clones only, minus some. This table has 65,000 to 75,000 clones, around 29% appearing once. Treatment denoted: oral pan-JAK inhibitor, 5-10 mg twice daily. The material sequenced was CD8+ T cells sorted from blood, taken at week 4, from a patient treated with tofacitinib. The receptors here all came from a human donor with alopecia areata.

This clone appeared a few times. The J gene is TRBJ1-1, the V gene TRBV29-1, with D unclear. The germline V and J ends were trimmed by 4 bases and 3 bases, with 12 bases remaining between them. This CDR3 is 13 amino acids long. Per the germline V gene, CDR1 is SQVTM and CDR2 is ANQGSEA. CDR3 region: CSVVPRSYTEAFF. Written as DNA, the CDR3 is TGCAGCGTTGTCCCGCGCAGCTACACTGAAGCTTTCTTT.

The chain joins TRBV30 to TRBJ1-5; D call uncertain. CDR1 and CDR2 (germline): GTSNPN, SVGIG (reference sequence). This CDR3 is built from 13 residues. Trimming removed 0 bases at V and 3 bases at J, with 6 bases between. The DNA of the CDR3 is TGTGCCTGGAGTGTAATAGACAATCAGCCCCAGCATTTT. Protein: CAWSVIDNQPQHF. The full variable domain, in which reference TRBV30 and TRBJ1-5 provide the parts outside the CDR3, is SQTIHQWPATLVQPVGSPLSLECTVEGTSNPNLYWYRQAAGRGLQLLFYSVGIGQISSEVPQNLSASRPQDRQFILSSKKLLLSDSGFYLCAWSVIDNQPQHFGDGTRLSIL.

The DNA of the CDR3 is TGTGCCAGCAGCGTAGGAGGGGGAGGGGGAGAAGAGACCCAGTACTTC. It yields the protein CASSVGGGGGEETQYF. The gene calls are TRBV9 and TRBJ2-5, with D possibly being TRBD2 (7 bases). The CDR3 runs 16 residues. Germline V lookup: CDR1 SGDLS, CDR2 YYNGEE. V lost 0 bases, J lost 3 bases, and 15 bases lay in between.

The chain couples TRBV5-1 to TRBJ2-1; 10 bases line up with TRBD1. The CDR3 contains 15 residues. J lost 4 bases, V lost 4 bases, and 5 bases had no gene match. CDR1 SGHRS and CDR2 YFSETQ come from the germline V gene. The CDR3, as DNA: TGCGCCAGCAGCACGGGGACAGGGGATTACAATGAGCAGTTCTTC. Protein sequence: CASSTGTGDYNEQFF.

This chain links TRBV30 with TRBJ2-7; 7 bases fit TRBD1. Germline values: CDR1 GTSNPN, CDR2 SVGIG (reference sequence). V dropped 0 bases and J dropped 3; count of bases not matched to a gene: 11. This CDR3 has 16 amino acids. CDR3 sequence: CAWSVPETGRLYEQYF. CDR3 DNA: TGTGCCTGGAGTGTACCTGAGACAGGGCGTCTCTACGAGCAGTACTTC.

The chain is built from TRBV5-1 and TRBJ1-1; D is perhaps TRBD1 (5 bases). The CDR3 has 14 residues. V was trimmed by 0 bases and J by 1 base, leaving 7 bases between them. The V gene's germline CDR1 is SGHRS and CDR2 YFSETQ. CDR3 in amino acids: CASSLAGANTEAFF. In DNA, the CDR3 is TGCGCCAGCAGCTTGGCCGGGGCGAACACTGAAGCTTTCTTT. Combining the CDR3 with reference TRBV5-1 and TRBJ1-1 gives the whole variable domain KAGVTQTPRYLIKTRGQQVTLSCSPISGHRSVSWYQQTPGQGLQFLFEYFSETQRNKGNFPGRFSGRQFSNSRSEMNVSTLELGDSALYLCASSLAGANTEAFFGQGTRLTVV.

V is TRBV6-6 and J is TRBJ1-5, with D uncertain. The CDR3 consists of 16 residues. Trimming removed 0 bases from V and 2 bases from J, with 11 bases in between. Looked up from germline, CDR1 is MNHNY and CDR2 is SVGAGI (reference sequence). The CDR3 DNA is TGTGCCAGCAGTTACTCTGGTGGGATCGGCAATCAGCCCCAGCATTTT. Translating it yields CASSYSGGIGNQPQHF.

CDR3 loop: CASSLGRNPPKEKLFF. The CDR3 region has the DNA TGTGCCAGCAGCTTAGGAAGGAACCCCCCGAAGGAAAAACTGTTTTTT. V gene TRBV13 combines with J gene TRBJ1-4; D uncertain. CDR1 is PRHDT, CDR2 FYEKMQ, per germline (reference sequence). With 0 bases removed from V and 8 bases from J, the gap between germline ends came to 16 bases. The length of the CDR3 is 16 residues.

This clone has only a few counts. For the CDR3, the DNA is TGCAGCGCGAGACTAGCGGGAGGTAAATACGAGCAGTACTTC. Amino acid sequence: CSARLAGGKYEQYF. This sequence joins TRBV29-1 and TRBJ2-7, with 13 bases identical to TRBD2. The germline V gene encodes CDR1 SQVTM and CDR2 ANQGSEA. Unmatched junction bases numbered 7, after V lost 7 bases and J lost 4 bases. The CDR3 has 14 amino acids.

This CDR3 is CAWSFETGNYGYTF. The CDR3 bases are TGTGCCTGGAGTTTCGAGACAGGGAACTATGGCTACACCTTC. J is TRBJ1-2 and V is TRBV30; 7 nucleotides match TRBD1. Looked up from germline, CDR1 is GTSNPN and CDR2 is SVGIG (reference sequence). The length of the CDR3 is 14 residues. V gave up 2 bases and J gave up 2 bases; unmatched junction bases: 5.

The rearrangement links TRBV2 to TRBJ2-6; 10 bases map to TRBD2. The V gene end was trimmed by 3 bases and the J gene end by 3 bases; junction bases not matched to a gene: 5. The CDR3 is made up of 17 amino acids. CDR1 and CDR2 (germline): SNHLY, FYNNEI. In DNA, the CDR3 is TGTGCCAGCAGTGACGGGCTAGCGGGAGTTGGGGCCAACGTCCTGACTTTC. Protein sequence: CASSDGLAGVGANVLTF.

This clone came up a few times. J is TRBJ1-1 and V is TRBV29-1; no reliable D call. Germline CDR1 and CDR2: SQVTM and ANQGSEA. The CDR3 has 13 amino acids. V was pared by 1 base and J by 8 bases, with 14 bases between. CDR3 protein: CSVEVDWGMEAFF. The CDR3 nucleotides read TGCAGCGTTGAAGTGGATTGGGGAATGGAAGCTTTCTTT.

The chain carries TRBV9 and TRBJ2-3; no firm D call. The germline V gene has CDR1 SGDLS and CDR2 YYNGEE. CDR3 length: 15 amino acids. The V end was cut by 0 bases, the J end by 1 base, with 9 bases between. The CDR3 sequence is CASSVGRFGTDTQYF. The CDR3, as DNA: TGTGCCAGCAGCGTAGGACGTTTCGGCACAGATACGCAGTATTTT.

This clone was seen a few times. The chain joins TRBV25-1 to TRBJ1-4; unclear D gene. The CDR3 loop spans 14 amino acids. The germline CDR1 and CDR2 sequences are MGHDK and SYGVNS. Trimming stripped 8 bases from V and 4 bases from J, with 14 bases between. This CDR3 reads CASGYSALNEKLFF. The CDR3 DNA reads as TGTGCCAGCGGATACTCAGCTCTTAATGAAAAACTGTTTTTT.

The chain combines TRBV7-9 with TRBJ2-2, with TRBD1 as a possible D gene (5 bases). Looked up from germline, CDR1 is SEHNR and CDR2 is FQNEAQ (reference sequence). V gave up 1 base and J gave up 2 bases, with 8 bases separating them. CDR3 length equals 15 residues. The CDR3 DNA is TGTGCCAGCAGCTTAGTGGGGCTTAACACCGGGGAGCTGTTTTTT. Its translation: CASSLVGLNTGELFF.

This clone has more than one count but fewer than ten. The rearrangement joins TRBV29-1 to TRBJ2-1; D gene unclear. This CDR3 comprises 14 residues. Germline values: CDR1 SQVTM, CDR2 ANQGSEA. V gave up 4 bases and J gave up 8 bases, with 18 bases separating them. The CDR3, as DNA: TGCAGCGTTGTAGGTCCGGATGGCGGCGATGAGCAGTTCTTC. This encodes CSVVGPDGGDEQFF.

This rearrangement joins TRBV30 to TRBJ2-7; D perhaps matches TRBD2 (5 bases). Per the germline V gene, CDR1 is GTSNPN and CDR2 is SVGIG (reference sequence). V shed 2 bases and J shed 3 bases, with 8 bases lying between them. CDR3 length equals 12 residues. The DNA of the CDR3 is TGTGCCTGGAGTCTAGCACTCTACGAGCAGTACTTC. Translating gives CAWSLALYEQYF.

This clone was observed a few times. Its ends do not fully match the called genes, so a read error is possible. The rearrangement links TRBV4-2 to TRBJ2-1; TRBD2 might be the D (5 bases). The CDR3 is made up of 16 amino acids. The germline V gene has CDR1 LGHNA and CDR2 YNFKEQ. In nucleotides, the CDR3 is TGTGCCAGCAGCGAAGAACTAGAAAGCTCCTACAATGAGCAGTTCTTC. The encoded protein is CASSEELESSYNEQFF.

This chain links TRBV15 with TRBJ2-7; 8 nucleotides agree with TRBD2. CDR1 and CDR2 (germline): LNHNV, YYDKDF (reference sequence). Trimming took 6 bases from V and 4 from J; bases not matched to a gene: 5. CDR3 size: 13 residues. CDR3 loop: CATRPSGYYEQYF. The CDR3 region has the DNA TGTGCCACCAGGCCTAGCGGGTATTACGAGCAGTACTTC.

The sample holds a few counts of this clone. This sequence joins TRBV29-1 and TRBJ2-7, with D unresolved. The V gene's germline CDR1 is SQVTM and CDR2 ANQGSEA. The CDR3 contains 14 residues. Trimming removed 7 bases at V and 2 bases at J, with 18 bases between. CDR3 in DNA: TGCAGCGCAAGAAGAGACCAGGACCCCTACGAGCAGTACTTC. This encodes CSARRDQDPYEQYF.

In this sample, this clone turned up a few times. The V gene is TRBV4-1, the J gene TRBJ2-2, with D possibly being TRBD2 (6 bases). This CDR3 is built from 15 residues. Germline lookup yields CDR1 MGHRA and CDR2 YSYEKL. Trimming stripped 1 base from V and 7 bases from J, with 13 bases between. Written as DNA, the CDR3 is TGCGCCAGCAGCCAAGTAGGCGGGACGGTCGGGGAGCTGTTTTTT. It is translated as CASSQVGGTVGELFF.

The chain joins TRBV25-1 to TRBJ2-1; D remains unclear. Trimming left V 4 bases short and J 3 bases short, with 13 bases between. The germline CDR1 and CDR2 sequences are MGHDK and SYGVNS. The CDR3 consists of 15 residues. The CDR3 DNA reads TGTGCCAGCAGTGGTGTAAGGGAAAGCTACAATGAGCAGTTCTTC. Translation gives CASSGVRESYNEQFF.

J is TRBJ1-1 and V is TRBV11-2; no reliable D call. This CDR3 spans 12 amino acids. The V gene's germline CDR1 is SGHAT and CDR2 FQNNGV. The V end was cut by 3 bases, the J end by 10 bases, with 12 bases between. Here the CDR3 reads CASSLDPTTAFF. CDR3 DNA: TGTGCCAGCAGCTTGGACCCTACAACAGCTTTCTTT.

This clone occurred a few times. The chain employs TRBV19 and TRBJ2-5; D call uncertain. In germline, CDR1 is LNHDA, CDR2 SQIVND (reference sequence). The CDR3 runs to 15 residues. V was pared by 0 bases and J by 0 bases, with 8 bases between. This chain's CDR3 is CASSIDRADQETQYF. DNA for the CDR3: TGTGCCAGTAGTATAGATCGGGCTGACCAAGAGACCCAGTACTTC.

Sample share makes this clone medium-sized. V gene TRBV6-4 combines with J gene TRBJ2-7; D perhaps matches TRBD1 (6 bases). V lost 6 bases, J lost 6 bases, and 21 bases lay in between. The germline gives CDR1 MRHNA, CDR2 SNTAGT. The length of the CDR3 is 15 residues. The chain's CDR3 is CASSPEVGTTSEQYF. The CDR3 DNA reads TGTGCCAGCAGCCCCGAAGTGGGGACAACCTCCGAGCAGTACTTC.

The V gene is TRBV27, the J gene TRBJ2-7; D might be TRBD2 (6 bases). This CDR3 has 17 amino acids. With 5 bases removed from V and 2 bases from J, the gap between germline ends came to 22 bases. Germline CDR1 and CDR2: MNHEY and SMNVEV (reference sequence). The CDR3 DNA is TGTGCCAGCAGTCCACGGGCGGTGGGGAGGTTAGCCTACGAGCAGTACTTC. Translation: CASSPRAVGRLAYEQYF.